Below, 15 T cell receptor beta chains from the same sample are listed, as sequenced in a study of a mutant IDH1 vaccine in newly diagnosed glioma (dated by TCRdb to the early 2020s). The receptor library was made with the immunoSEQ multiplex PCR assay. This immuneACCESS table, as held by TCRdb, lists in-frame sequences with V and J called but not all clones. Of the missing ones, under half trace to an unresolved V gene in checked studies; the others have no known cause. For this sample the table gives roughly 60,000 clones, of which roughly 81% were detected only once. The ten largest account for over 4% of the sample. Their recognized antigens are unknown. The sample's time point label, in plain terms: week 23, last vaccination. Each vaccine dose was 300 ug of a 20-mer mutant IDH1 peptide in Montanide, given subcutaneously with topical imiquimod. Material: PBMCs, obtained from a glioma patient whose treatment included an IDH1 peptide vaccine. The receptors stem from a man aged 25-45 years with glioma.

This clone was counted a single time. The junction shows a germline mismatch at one end, possibly a read error. J is TRBJ2-7 and V is TRBV5-8; no clear D gene. The CDR3 extends over 15 amino acids. CDR1 SGHTS and CDR2 YDEGEE come from the germline V gene. In nucleotides, the CDR3 is TGTGCCAGCAGCAGCTGGTCCCTCCGCTCCCACGAGCAGTACTTC. Protein product: CASSSWSLRSHEQYF.

The V and J genes are TRBV4-1 and TRBJ2-1; no clear D gene. The CDR3 has 14 amino acids. Germline CDR1 and CDR2: MGHRA and YSYEKL. V gave up 0 bases and J gave up 7 bases, with 10 bases separating them. The CDR3 DNA sequence: TGCGCCAGCAGCCAAGATGCGGTGAGGAATGAGCAGTTCTTC. It codes for CASSQDAVRNEQFF.

The chain recombines TRBV9 with TRBJ2-4, with 9 bases lining up with TRBD2. Germline V gene lookup returns CDR1 SGDLS and CDR2 YYNGEE. V lost 3 bases, J lost 1 base, and 8 bases stayed unmatched. The CDR3 has 17 residues. This CDR3 is CASSAPSGVGAKNIQYF. CDR3 coding DNA: TGTGCCAGCAGCGCCCCTAGCGGGGTGGGGGCCAAAAACATTCAGTACTTC.

The V and J genes are TRBV19 and TRBJ2-2, with 8 bases lining up with TRBD1. J was trimmed by 6 bases and V by 5 bases; bases with no gene match: 2. The CDR3 spans 13 residues. The germline V gene has CDR1 LNHDA and CDR2 SQIVND (reference sequence). DNA of the CDR3: TGTGCCAGTAGTCCGACAGGGGCCGGGGAGCTGTTTTTT. It encodes CASSPTGAGELFF.

This chain joins TRBV7-9 and TRBJ2-3, with 7 bases matching TRBD1. CDR3 length: 16 amino acids. V lost 5 bases and J lost 6; bases outside the gene matches: 14. The germline CDR1 and CDR2 sequences are SEHNR and FQNEAQ (reference sequence). As DNA, the CDR3 is TGTGCCAGCAGCGGGATCTGGGACAGCTTGGCTGATACGCAGTATTTT. Amino acids: CASSGIWDSLADTQYF. The full variable domain, completed using reference TRBV7-9 and TRBJ2-3, is DTGVSQNPRHKITKRGQNVTFRCDPISEHNRLYWYRQTLGQGPEFLTYFQNEAQLEKSRLLSDRFSAERPKGSFSTLEIQRTEQGDSAMYLCASSGIWDSLADTQYFGPGTRLTVL.

This chain connects TRBV6-5 to TRBJ1-3; tentative D call: TRBD1 (5 bases). Germline V CDR1 and CDR2: MNHEY, SVGAGI. The V gene lost 7 bases and the J gene lost 4 bases, with 14 bases spanning the gap. The length of the CDR3 is 14 residues. The CDR3: CASNPGGAGNTIYF. Here the CDR3 DNA reads TGTGCCAGCAACCCGGGTGGGGCCGGAAACACCATATATTTT.

The J gene is TRBJ1-4, the V gene TRBV6-1; D gene unclear. Trimming cost V 6 bases and J 0 bases, with 11 bases left between them. The CDR3 totals 15 residues. Germline lookup yields CDR1 MNHNS and CDR2 SASEGT. The CDR3, as DNA: TGTGCCAGCAGCAGGACCGTTGCAACTAATGAAAAACTGTTTTTT. It codes for CASSRTVATNEKLFF.

The genes are TRBV4-1 and TRBJ1-4; D possibly corresponds to TRBD1 (6 bases). The V end lost 3 bases, the J end lost 4 bases, and 15 bases lay between the germline ends. The CDR3 covers 16 residues. Germline CDR1 is MGHRA and CDR2 is YSYEKL. The CDR3 protein is CASSHPRGGVNEKLFF. In nucleotides, the CDR3 is TGCGCCAGCAGCCATCCGAGGGGGGGGGTTAATGAAAAACTGTTTTTT.

A remark on this clone: The CDR3 does not end in the conserved phenylalanine or tryptophan, so this is likely a read error. No DNA is shown, since the ends of the CDR3 on it are uncertain; the CDR3 is the one TCRdb lists. This sequence joins TRBV6-1 and TRBJ1-5; the DNA was not used to check the table's D call, TRBD1. The germline V gene encodes CDR1 MNHNS and CDR2 SASEGT. Termini included, the CDR3 measures 15 amino acids. The CDR3 reads CASSDPRGEEEAVLV.

This clone was picked up a small number of times. The chain uses TRBV9 and TRBJ1-1, with D possibly TRBD1 on 6 matching bases. Germline V lookup: CDR1 SGDLS, CDR2 YYNGEE. CDR3 size: 16 residues. V was pared by 2 bases and J by 5 bases, with 19 bases between. CDR3 loop: CASSVLNQGQGTEAFF. DNA of the CDR3: TGTGCCAGCAGCGTTTTAAACCAGGGGCAGGGTACTGAAGCTTTCTTT.

The rearrangement joins TRBV6-4 to TRBJ2-1; 8 bases are shared with TRBD2. This CDR3 comprises 14 residues. Germline CDR1 reads MRHNA; CDR2 reads SNTAGT. The trim removed 3 bases at V and 9 bases at J, leaving 7 bases unmatched. The CDR3 protein is CASSESRGVGEQFF. CDR3 coding DNA: TGTGCCAGCAGTGAATCGCGGGGGGTAGGTGAGCAGTTCTTC.

This clone has a handful of counts. The V and J genes are TRBV4-2 and TRBJ1-1; unclear D gene. The CDR3 runs 16 residues. Germline loops: CDR1 LGHNA, CDR2 YNFKEQ. Trimming shortened V by 1 base and J by 4 bases, and 16 bases separated the two germline ends. Here the CDR3 reads CASSQVVNHWGTEAFF. The CDR3, as DNA: TGTGCCAGCAGCCAAGTTGTCAACCACTGGGGCACTGAAGCTTTCTTT.

V and J are TRBV4-1 and TRBJ1-2; the match to TRBD1 covers 9 bases. V lost 5 bases to trimming and J lost 0 bases; unmatched junction nucleotides: 1. The germline gives CDR1 MGHRA, CDR2 YSYEKL. The CDR3 spans 14 residues. CDR3 sequence reads: CASSGDRANYGYTF. The CDR3 DNA sequence: TGCGCCAGCAGCGGGGACAGGGCTAACTATGGCTACACCTTC.

This rearrangement joins TRBV7-9 to TRBJ2-1, with 12 bases matching TRBD2. V lost 4 bases, J lost 6 bases, and 1 base stayed unmatched. CDR3 length: 14 amino acids. CDR1 is SEHNR and CDR2 is FQNEAQ in the germline V gene (reference sequence). The CDR3 DNA sequence: TGTGCCAGCAGCTCTAGCGGGGGGGCCAATGAGCAGTTCTTC. It yields the protein CASSSSGGANEQFF. Full variable domain (missing parts from reference TRBV7-9 and TRBJ2-1): DTGVSQNPRHKITKRGQNVTFRCDPISEHNRLYWYRQTLGQGPEFLTYFQNEAQLEKSRLLSDRFSAERPKGSFSTLEIQRTEQGDSAMYLCASSSSGGANEQFFGPGTRLTVL.

In DNA, the CDR3 is TGTGCCAGCAGCGTCATGTCGGGCTCTTACGAGCAGTACTTC. The encoded protein is CASSVMSGSYEQYF. The chain uses TRBV7-9 and TRBJ2-5; no definite D call. The last part of the DNA fits TRBJ2-7 better; the J call may be wrong. CDR3 length: 14 residues. CDR1 SEHNR and CDR2 FQNEAQ come from the germline V gene (reference sequence).